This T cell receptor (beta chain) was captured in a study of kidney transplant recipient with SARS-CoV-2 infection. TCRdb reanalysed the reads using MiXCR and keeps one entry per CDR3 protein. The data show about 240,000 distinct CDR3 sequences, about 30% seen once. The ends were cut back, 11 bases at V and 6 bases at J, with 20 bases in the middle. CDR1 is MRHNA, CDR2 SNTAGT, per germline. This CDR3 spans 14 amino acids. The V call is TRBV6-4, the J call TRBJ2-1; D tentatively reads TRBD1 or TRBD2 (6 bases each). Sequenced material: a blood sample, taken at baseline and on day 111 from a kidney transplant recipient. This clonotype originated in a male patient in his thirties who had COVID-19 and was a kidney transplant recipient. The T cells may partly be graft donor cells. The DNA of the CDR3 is TGTGCCGCACGGAGGGAAGAGGGGGGCAATGAGCAGTTCTTC. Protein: CAARREEGGNEQFF.